Only a few counts were recorded for the clone carrying this TCR beta chain. TCRdb's copy holds only in-frame clones and misses some; the assay was immunoSEQ multiplex PCR. The data hold approximately 170,000 clones, with around four fifths observed a single time. The data are from a study of blood T cell repertoires in COVID-19. Study details: Sources were T cells, B-cell-depleted T cells, or PBMCs; the material itself was cDNA or gDNA.

V shed 7 bases and J 5 bases; nucleotides not matched to a gene: 11. The CDR3 spans 15 residues. Germline CDR1 MNHEY, CDR2 SVGEGT. The chain uses TRBV6-2 or TRBV6-3 and TRBJ2-3; 8 bases are shared with TRBD1. The sequenced sample was peripheral blood. This TCR came from a human donor in a cohort sampled during active COVID-19. CDR3 sequence (DNA): TGTGCCAGCACCCCCCTCGGACAGGGAAGAGATACGCAGTATTTT. Translated, it gives CASTPLGQGRDTQYF.